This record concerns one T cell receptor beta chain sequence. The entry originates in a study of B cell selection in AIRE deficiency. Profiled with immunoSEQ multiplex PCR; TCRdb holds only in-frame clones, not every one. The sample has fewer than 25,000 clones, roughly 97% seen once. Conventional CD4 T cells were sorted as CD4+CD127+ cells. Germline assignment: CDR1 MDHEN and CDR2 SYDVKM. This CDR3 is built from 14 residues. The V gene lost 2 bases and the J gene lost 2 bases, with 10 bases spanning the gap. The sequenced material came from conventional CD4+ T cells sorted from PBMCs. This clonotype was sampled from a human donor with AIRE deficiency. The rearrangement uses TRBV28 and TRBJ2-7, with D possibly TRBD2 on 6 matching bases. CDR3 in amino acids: CASSLAGPTYEQYF. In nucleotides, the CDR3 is TGTGCCAGCAGTTTAGCGGGACCAACCTACGAGCAGTACTTC.